The 30 T cell receptor beta chains reported below all come from one sample, sequenced in a study of T-cell memory formation after mild COVID-19. TCRdb reprocessed the 5' RACE reads with MiXCR, giving one entry per CDR3 protein. The table records 350,000 to 500,000 distinct CDR3 sequences, over 15% of them present only once. Input material: PBMCs or a T cell subset sorted from them (not recorded which). These TCRs come from a man aged 18 to 30 who had mild COVID-19 (a few samples of this study predate the infection). Cell type and time point are not known.

J is TRBJ1-3 and V is TRBV7-2; D gene uncertain. Trimming shortened V by 3 bases and J by 0 bases, and 3 bases separated the two germline ends. CDR3 size: 13 residues. CDR1 is SGHTA and CDR2 is FQGNSA in the germline V gene. The CDR3 reads CASSFGSGNTIYF. CDR3 in DNA: TGTGCCAGCAGCTTCGGCTCTGGAAACACCATATATTTT. The full variable domain, its missing parts supplied by reference TRBV7-2 and TRBJ1-3, is GAGVSQSPSNKVTEKGKDVELRCDPISGHTALYWYRQSLGQGLEFLIYFQGNSAPDKSGLPSDRFSAERTGGSVSTLTIQRTQQEDSAVYLCASSFGSGNTIYFGEGSWLTVV.

The J gene is TRBJ1-1, the V gene TRBV29-1, with a tentative D call TRBD1 (5 bases). CDR3 length: 12 amino acids. Germline CDR1 SQVTM, CDR2 ANQGSEA. Trimming shortened V by 5 bases and J by 3 bases, and 10 bases separated the two germline ends. The CDR3 region is CSVNPRDTEAFF. CDR3 coding DNA: TGCAGCGTTAACCCCAGGGACACTGAAGCTTTCTTT.

This clonotype was seen a handful of times. The chain has TRBV9 and TRBJ2-1; D gene ambiguous. The CDR3 extends over 13 amino acids. The V gene's germline CDR1 is SGDLS and CDR2 YYNGEE. Between the trimmed V and J ends, which lost 0 bases and 8 bases, there was a span of 9 bases. In DNA, the CDR3 is TGTGCCAGCAGCGTAGCTTCCGACGATGAGCAGTTCTTC. It codes for CASSVASDDEQFF.

This clonotype was observed a few times. V is TRBV21-1 and J is TRBJ1-3; TRBD1 reflects the table's D call only, with no check against the DNA. TRBV21-1 corresponds to a pseudogene. The CDR3 is 17 residues long. CDR3 DNA: TGTGCCAGCAGCAAAGCCTGGGGGGACAACTCTGGAAACACCATATATTTT. Its translation is CASSKAWGDNSGNTIYF.

This clonotype turned up a few times. V and J are TRBV3-1 and TRBJ1-5, with D uncertain. The CDR3 is made up of 15 amino acids. With 4 bases removed from V and 2 bases from J, the gap between germline ends came to 12 bases. CDR1 is LGHDT and CDR2 is YNNKEL in the germline V gene (reference sequence). CDR3 residues: CASSRTGVGNQPQHF. The CDR3 DNA is TGTGCCAGCAGCCGGACCGGGGTTGGCAATCAGCCCCAGCATTTT.

The rearrangement uses TRBV9 and TRBJ2-1; maybe TRBD1 (6 bases). Germline assignment: CDR1 SGDLS and CDR2 YYNGEE. The CDR3 loop spans 13 amino acids. The ends were cut back, 2 bases at V and 10 bases at J, with 13 bases in the middle. CDR3 coding DNA: TGTGCCAGCAGCGTTCAACAGGGTGGCGAGCAGTTCTTC. Protein product: CASSVQQGGEQFF.

This chain joins TRBV5-5 and TRBJ2-5, with D perhaps TRBD1 (6 bases). Trimming removed 1 base at V and 10 bases at J, with 20 bases between. The CDR3 is 15 amino acids. Germline assignment: CDR1 SGHKS and CDR2 YYEKEE (reference sequence). The CDR3 region has the DNA TGTGCCAGCAGCTTGAAAGGGGAACAGGGTGTTGGCCAGTACTTC. This translates into CASSLKGEQGVGQYF.

DNA for the CDR3: TGTGCCAGCAGTTATGGCAGCCGTACAGATACGCAGTATTTT. As protein: CASSYGSRTDTQYF. This rearrangement joins TRBV27 to TRBJ2-3; D uncertain. The length of the CDR3 is 14 residues. From germline, CDR1 is MNHEY and CDR2 SMNVEV (reference sequence). Trimming shortened V by 4 bases and J by 3 bases, and 11 bases separated the two germline ends.

The rearrangement joins TRBV29-1 to TRBJ2-2; D is undetermined. Between the trimmed V and J ends, which lost 4 bases and 7 bases, there was a span of 16 bases. The CDR3 is 14 residues long. The germline V gene has CDR1 SQVTM and CDR2 ANQGSEA. This chain's CDR3 is CSVGGPEYSGELFF. CDR3 DNA sequence: TGCAGCGTTGGAGGTCCCGAGTATAGCGGGGAGCTGTTTTTT.

This clonotype has only a few counts. The rearrangement joins TRBV19 to TRBJ1-1; the D is unclear. V was cut by 3 bases and J by 3 bases, with 8 bases left in between. Looked up from germline, CDR1 is LNHDA and CDR2 is SQIVND (reference sequence). The CDR3 sequence is 13 residues long. The CDR3: CASSIRRDTEAFF. The CDR3 bases are TGTGCCAGTAGTATTAGGAGGGACACTGAAGCTTTCTTT.

The V and J genes are TRBV25-1 and TRBJ1-1; D not certain. Trimming shortened V by 3 bases and J by 11 bases, and 22 bases separated the two germline ends. From germline, CDR1 is MGHDK and CDR2 SYGVNS. CDR3 length: 15 residues. CDR3 sequence reads: CASSDARHVAGLAFF. The CDR3 DNA reads TGTGCCAGCAGTGACGCCCGCCACGTAGCGGGGTTGGCTTTCTTT.

The chain has TRBV6-2 or TRBV6-3 and TRBJ2-5, with 7 nucleotides matching TRBD1. There are 14 residues in the CDR3. The ends lost 5 bases at V and 4 bases at J; junction bases unmatched: 7. Germline CDR1 MNHEY, CDR2 SVGEGT. The CDR3 here is CASSQTGKRETQYF. CDR3 bases: TGTGCCAGCAGTCAGACAGGGAAGAGAGAGACCCAGTACTTC.

Concerning this clonotype: Likely a read error: the CDR3 ends without its conserved phenylalanine or tryptophan. Because the CDR3's place on the DNA is in doubt, the DNA is left out and the CDR3 is given as listed by TCRdb. The CDR3 spells CASRRGQQKGVE. This chain joins TRBV21-1 and TRBJ2-1; the table's D call TRBD1 went unverified against the DNA. TRBV21-1 is an annotated pseudogene. The CDR3 is 12 residues long, counting both termini.

This clonotype was seen many times. This chain joins TRBV24-1 and TRBJ2-1; TRBD2 matches at 9 bases. The CDR3 spans 15 residues. V lost 2 bases, J lost 5 bases, and 3 bases stayed unmatched. Per the germline V gene, CDR1 is KGHDR and CDR2 is SFDVKD. The CDR3 here is CATSDSASGNNEQFF. Written as DNA, the CDR3 is TGTGCCACCAGTGATTCGGCTAGCGGGAACAATGAGCAGTTCTTC.

This chain connects TRBV6-2 or TRBV6-3 to TRBJ1-2; no definite D call. The germline gives CDR1 MNHEY, CDR2 SVGEGT. V lost 6 bases to trimming and J lost 9 bases, with 11 bases between them. The CDR3 totals 11 residues. This CDR3 is CASRLLESYTF. CDR3 DNA sequence: TGTGCCAGCAGACTTTTGGAAAGCTACACCTTC.

This clonotype appeared many times. CDR3 nucleotides: TGCGCCAGTGACCCGGGACAAGACGCAGATACGCAGTATTTT. Translation gives CASDPGQDADTQYF. The chain links TRBV5-1 to TRBJ2-3, with a weak D call TRBD1 (6 bases). V shed 8 bases and J shed 4 bases, with 17 bases lying between them. CDR3 length equals 14 residues. CDR1 SGHRS and CDR2 YFSETQ come from the germline V gene.

In the case of this clonotype: The conserved closing phenylalanine or tryptophan is absent in this CDR3, likely reflecting a read error. The chain recombines TRBV6-6 with TRBJ1-1; no clear D. The CDR3 is made up of 13 amino acids. V was shortened by 7 bases and J by 8 bases, with 17 bases between the two germline ends. The germline CDR1 and CDR2 sequences are MNHNY and SVGAGI (reference sequence). CDR3 sequence reads: CASTDTTWGEAFS. CDR3 bases: TGTGCCAGCACCGATACCACGTGGGGAGAAGCTTTCTCT.

This clonotype was seen at least ten times. V usage is TRBV5-1 and J usage is TRBJ1-6; D might be TRBD1 (6 bases). Trimming left V 4 bases short and J 10 bases short, with 18 bases between. Looked up from germline, CDR1 is SGHRS and CDR2 is YFSETQ. The CDR3 length is 15 residues. The DNA for the CDR3 is TGCGCCAGCAGCCCACAGGGCCTGGGACAATCACCCCTCCACTTT. Amino acids: CASSPQGLGQSPLHF.

The table lists this clonotype with a few counts. The CDR3 is CASSQGDRTYGYTF. Written as DNA, the CDR3 is TGCGCCAGCAGCCAGGGGGACAGGACCTATGGCTACACCTTC. V gene TRBV4-3 combines with J gene TRBJ1-2, with 8 bases that match TRBD1. The junction had 4 bases not matched to a gene; V was cut back by 3 bases and J by 4 bases. Per the germline V gene, CDR1 is LGHNA and CDR2 is YSLEER. The CDR3 sequence is 14 residues long.

This clonotype was seen repeatedly, ten times or more. This chain connects TRBV5-1 to TRBJ2-1, with D possibly being TRBD2 (5 bases). Germline CDR1 SGHRS, CDR2 YFSETQ. The CDR3 consists of 13 residues. With 4 bases removed from V and 6 bases from J, the gap between germline ends came to 11 bases. The CDR3 region has the DNA TGCGCCAGCAGCGTCGGGGATGGCAATGAGCAGTTCTTC. As protein: CASSVGDGNEQFF.

J is TRBJ1-2 and V is TRBV5-1; 9 bases align to TRBD1. Germline V gives CDR1 SGHRS, CDR2 YFSETQ. This CDR3 is 15 amino acids long. V dropped 3 bases and J dropped 4; count of bases not matched to a gene: 7. CDR3 residues: CASSSTRTGAYGYTF. DNA for the CDR3: TGCGCCAGCAGCTCAACCAGGACAGGGGCCTATGGCTACACCTTC.

The chain uses TRBV2 and TRBJ2-3; D possibly corresponds to TRBD1 (6 bases). CDR3 size: 13 residues. Germline V gene data show CDR1 as SNHLY and CDR2 as FYNNEI. Trimming took 8 bases from V and 1 from J, leaving 10 bases between them. The CDR3 region is CASQRQGTDTQYF. DNA for the CDR3: TGTGCCAGCCAAAGACAGGGCACAGATACGCAGTATTTT.

The chain recombines TRBV29-1 with TRBJ2-1; TRBD2 matches at 10 bases. CDR3 size: 16 residues. V was pared by 1 base and J by 3 bases, with 6 bases of the junction left unmatched. Germline V gene data show CDR1 as SQVTM and CDR2 as ANQGSEA. The CDR3 region has the DNA TGCAGCGTTGAAGGGAGTACTAGCGGGATCTACAATGAGCAGTTCTTC. This encodes CSVEGSTSGIYNEQFF.

The rearrangement links TRBV4-2 to TRBJ1-2, with 10 bases that match TRBD1. The CDR3 consists of 16 residues. Trimming took 4 bases from V and 7 from J; bases not matched to a gene: 12. From germline, CDR1 is LGHNA and CDR2 YNFKEQ. The CDR3 spells CASSLSTGQGEFGYTF. CDR3 coding DNA: TGTGCCAGCAGCCTGAGCACCGGACAGGGGGAGTTTGGCTACACCTTC.

This chain connects TRBV7-6 to TRBJ2-7; D not resolved. Looked up from germline, CDR1 is SGHVS and CDR2 is FNYEAQ. Trimming removed 4 bases at V and 3 bases at J, with 13 bases between. This CDR3 comprises 14 residues. CDR3 region: CASSSQQIFYEQYF. The CDR3 DNA follows: TGTGCCAGCAGCTCGCAACAGATTTTCTACGAGCAGTACTTC. Drawing the rest from reference TRBV7-6 and TRBJ2-7, the complete variable domain is GAGVSQSPRYKVTKRGQDVALRCDPISGHVSLYWYRQALGQGPEFLTYFNYEAQQDKSGLPNDRFSAERPEGSISTLTIQRTEQRDSAMYRCASSSQQIFYEQYFGPGTRLTVT.

The V call is TRBV11-3, the J call TRBJ2-2; D not certain. Germline V gene data show CDR1 as SGHNT and CDR2 as YENEEA. The ends were cut back, 5 bases at V and 4 bases at J, with 8 bases in the middle. The CDR3 has 13 residues. CDR3 sequence: CASSPDSTGELFF. The CDR3 region has the DNA TGTGCCAGCAGCCCCGATTCCACCGGGGAGCTGTTTTTT.

This clonotype was seen only a few times. This sequence joins TRBV4-3 and TRBJ1-1, with D possibly matching TRBD1 (6 bases). The CDR3 contains 15 residues. Germline V lookup: CDR1 LGHNA, CDR2 YSLEER. V was shortened by 0 bases and J by 1 base, with 9 bases between the two germline ends. Written as DNA, the CDR3 is TGCGCCAGCAGCCAAGATTCACAGGGGAACACTGAAGCTTTCTTT. It specifies CASSQDSQGNTEAFF.

The J gene is TRBJ1-4, the V gene TRBV4-3; unclear D gene. The CDR3 has 16 residues. The V and J ends lost 11 bases and 0 bases respectively, with 19 bases between them. Looked up from germline, CDR1 is LGHNA and CDR2 is YSLEER. The CDR3 coding sequence is TGCGCCGCGGACGGAACGATAGACCCAACTAATGAAAAACTGTTTTTT. This encodes CAADGTIDPTNEKLFF.

The chain uses TRBV7-9 and TRBJ2-2; maybe TRBD1 (6 bases). CDR3 size: 14 residues. Germline V CDR1 and CDR2: SEHNR, FQNEAQ (reference sequence). Between the trimmed V and J ends, which lost 1 base and 7 bases, there was a span of 10 bases. The DNA for the CDR3 is TGTGCCAGCAGCTTAGGGACAGTTCACGGGGAGCTGTTTTTT. Translated, it gives CASSLGTVHGELFF.

The rearrangement uses TRBV4-3 and TRBJ2-5, with a possible D match to TRBD2 (6 bases). This CDR3 has 15 amino acids. V shed 0 bases and J shed 3 bases, with 11 bases lying between them. CDR1 and CDR2 from the germline V gene are LGHNA and YSLEER. This chain's CDR3 is CASSQEIGGEETQYF. Written as DNA, the CDR3 is TGCGCCAGCAGCCAAGAAATAGGCGGGGAAGAGACCCAGTACTTC.